The source of this T cell receptor beta chain is a study of regulatory T cells in long-lasting Graves disease. V was shortened by 2 bases and J by 0 bases, with 15 bases between the two germline ends. CDR3 size: 16 residues. CDR1 is DFQATT, CDR2 SNEGSKA, per germline (reference sequence). Time point reported: newly diagnosed GD, antithyroid drugs for less than 3 months. TCR sequences were obtained from RNA taken from PBMCs. Building the TCR beta libraries relied on iRepertoire HTBI primers, and CDR3 regions underwent Arm-PCR. TCRdb reprocessed the multiplex PCR reads via MiXCR and lists one record per CDR3 protein. The repertoire has 400,000 to 500,000 distinct CDR3 sequences, less than 20% of them found once; the top ten carry approximately 22%. This clonotype was seen a handful of times. These data were also filed under a second study, of T cells in Graves' hyperthyroidism and ophthalmopathy.

The V and J genes are TRBV20-1 and TRBJ2-3; D is tentatively TRBD1 or TRBD2 (5 bases each). The source is a woman between 18 and 30 years old with Graves disease. The material sequenced was peripheral blood mononuclear cells (PBMCs), taken at new diagnosis, from a patient treated with antithyroid drugs. CDR3 residues: CSARPRGRTSTDTQYF. In DNA form, the CDR3 reads TGCAGTGCTAGACCACGGGGCCGAACTAGCACAGATACGCAGTATTTT.